Listed below are T cell receptor beta chains from one sample, sequenced in a study of CD4 and CD8 cells across lung adenocarcinoma regions. TCRdb re-derived calls from the PCR reads in MiXCR, one entry per CDR3 protein. Of around 19,000 distinct CDR3 sequences listed, 54% are singletons. Sequencing was carried out using CD8+ T cells from the center of a lung tumor. The receptors derive from a female donor with lung adenocarcinoma. The CD4 and CD8 labels of this study may be unreliable. The CDR3 runs from the conserved cysteine through the conserved F or W. The D gene is left open where the match is weak. Some rows have no size entry. The others give once, few or many, or a class for an expanded clone.

clone size	V gene	D gene	J gene	CDR3 protein	CDR3 DNA
few	TRBV6-4	TRBD1	TRBJ2-6	CASSLTGGSGANVLTF	TGTGCCAGCAGTCTTACAGGGGGGTCTGGGGCCAACGTCCTGACTTTC
.	TRBV10-2	.	TRBJ2-5	CARSTGGRDQDTQYF	TGCGCCAGGAGTACGGGGGGCCGGGACCAAGATACCCAGTACTTT
.	TRBV6-1	TRBD1	TRBJ2-5	CASRGQVETQYF	TGTGCCAGCAGGGGACAGGTGGAGACCCAGTACTTC
few	TRBV7-2	.	TRBJ2-1	CASSLGGANEQFF	TGTGCCAGCAGCTTAGGGGGGGCTAATGAGCAGTTCTTC
.	TRBV6-1	.	TRBJ2-4	CASRGQRASNIQYF	TGTGCCAGCAGGGGGCAGAGGGCATCAAACATTCAGTATTTC
.	TRBV7-2	.	TRBJ2-1	CASSFGQPGETQFF	TGTGCCAGCAGCTTTGGGCAGCCGGGGGAGACCCAGTTCTTC
once	TRBV27	.	TRBJ2-4	CAGGRRRAKNTQYF	TGTGCCGGCGGGCGGCGTCGAGCCAAAAATACTCAGTACTTT
.	TRBV6-1	TRBD2	TRBJ2-7	CSSGGDGGRETETQYF	TGTTCCAGCGGGGGAGACGGGGGACGGGAGACAGAGACGCAGTACTTC
many	TRBV6-1	TRBD2	TRBJ2-5	CASSEGMVAGTQETQYF	TGTGCCAGCAGTGAAGGGATGGTAGCGGGAACCCAAGAGACCCAGTACTTC
.	TRBV6-1	TRBD2	TRBJ2-3	CASGGSGGGDPETQYF	TGTGCCAGCGGGGGAAGCGGGGGCGGGGACCCCGAGACGCAGTATTTC
.	TRBV27	TRBD2	TRBJ2-5	CACKGLGGGDQDIQYF	TGTGCCTGCAAGGGGCTCGGGGGGGGGGACCAAGACATCCAGTACTTC
.	TRBV6-1	TRBD2	TRBJ2-3	CASRGAGVNTDTQYF	TGTGCCAGCAGAGGAGCGGGAGTAAACACAGATACGCAGTATTTT
.	TRBV10-1	.	TRBJ1-2	CASRLSGGGYTF	TGCGCCAGCAGGCTCTCGGGGGGGGGCTACACCTTC
.	TRBV6-1	.	TRBJ2-1	CACSGAPPGSYDQTF	TGTGCCTGCAGTGGTGCACCTCCTGGCTCCTACGACCAGACCTTC
.	TRBV6-1	TRBD1	TRBJ2-3	CASSDPLTGGRTDAQYF	TGTGCCAGCAGTGATCCACTCACAGGGGGGAGGACCGATGCGCAGTATTTT
few	TRBV7-2	TRBD2	TRBJ2-3	CASRETSAAADTQYF	TGTGCCAGCAGAGAGACTAGCGCCGCCGCAGATACGCAGTATTTT
.	TRBV6-1	TRBD1	TRBJ2-2	CASRRWTGNTGELYF	TGTGCCAGCAGGCGATGGACAGGGAACACCGGTGAGCTGTATTTT
.	TRBV28	.	TRBJ2-3	CASSLDIAPATDTQYF	TGTGCCAGCAGTTTGGACATCGCCCCCGCCACAGATACGCAGTATTTT
few	TRBV9	TRBD2	TRBJ2-1	CASSVVQAGPYNEQFF	TGTGCCAGCAGCGTAGTTCAAGCGGGGCCCTACAATGAGCAGTTCTTC
.	TRBV30	TRBD1	TRBJ2-1	CAWRPGGFYNEQFF	TGTGCCTGGAGGCCAGGGGGCTTCTACAATGAGCAGTTCTTC
.	TRBV6-1	.	TRBJ2-4	CASRLGRRAKDIQYF	TGTGCCAGCAGACTGGGGCGGAGAGCCAAAGACATTCAGTACTTT
many	TRBV6-1	.	TRBJ2-7	CASSAERPWFDYEQYF	TGTGCCAGCAGTGCGGAGCGGCCGTGGTTCGACTACGAGCAGTACTTC
.	TRBV6-5	.	TRBJ2-1	CASITRTTYNEQFF	TGTGCCAGCATTACCAGGACCACGTACAATGAGCAGTTCTTC
few	TRBV7-3	.	TRBJ1-2	CASSFGENYGYTF	TGTGCCAGCAGCTTCGGGGAGAACTATGGCTACACCTTC
once	TRBV27	TRBD2	TRBJ2-5	CASSVGGGGRGGETQYF	TGTGCCAGCAGTGTGGGGGGTGGAGGCCGTGGGGGGGAGACCCAGTATTTC
.	TRBV10-1	.	TRBJ2-1	CASSESGRVAGQGAKDTQYF	TGCGCCAGCAGTGAGTCAGGAAGGGTCGCGGGGCAGGGAGCCAAAGACACGCAGTATTTC
.	TRBV27	.	TRBJ2-7	CASSFQGPYEQYF	TGTGCCAGCAGTTTTCAGGGTCCGTACGAGCAGTACTTC
.	TRBV6-1	TRBD2	TRBJ2-5	CASSERLAGVQETQYF	TGTGCCAGCAGTGAACGGCTAGCGGGGGTCCAAGAGACCCAGTACTTC
.	TRBV5-1	TRBD2	TRBJ2-1	CASSPSGRAVNEQFF	TGCGCCAGCAGCCCCAGCGGGAGGGCCGTTAATGAGCAGTTCTTC
.	TRBV10-3	.	TRBJ2-1	CAISESKGGYNEQFF	TGTGCCATCAGTGAGTCGAAAGGGGGCTACAATGAGCAGTTCTTC
.	TRBV6-1	.	TRBJ2-4	CASSELRGDTQYF	TGTGCCAGCAGTGAATTGAGGGGTGACACGCAGTACTTC
.	TRBV6-1	.	TRBJ2-2	CASSTRVGGTGELFF	TGTGCCAGCAGTACACGGGTGGGGGGCACCGGGGAGCTGTTTTTT
many	TRBV6-2/TRBV6-3	.	TRBJ2-5	CASKRHNPTRFHQETQYF	TGTGCCAGCAAGAGACATAACCCAACCCGATTCCACCAAGAGACCCAGTACTTC
medium-sized	TRBV27	.	TRBJ1-5	CASSFRGPDQPQHF	TGTGCCAGCAGTTTCCGGGGGCCGGATCAGCCCCAGCATTTT
.	TRBV12-3/TRBV12-4	TRBD1	TRBJ1-3	CASSFGQGGGNTIYF	TGTGCCAGCAGTTTCGGACAGGGCGGCGGAAACACCATATATTTT
.	TRBV10-3	TRBD1	TRBJ2-4	CAANGPRQGNIQYF	TGTGCCGCCAACGGCCCGCGACAGGGAAACATCCAGTACTTC
.	TRBV11-2	.	TRBJ2-7	CASSFHAFTAYNEQYF	TGTGCCAGCAGCTTTCATGCGTTCACGGCCTACAATGAGCAGTACTTC
.	TRBV6-1	TRBD1	TRBJ2-1	CASTLNRGDRAQFF	TGTGCCAGCACTCTGAACAGGGGTGATAGGGCCCAGTTCTTC
.	TRBV27	.	TRBJ2-3	CAGGPGRGSQDTQYF	TGTGCCGGGGGGCCCGGGCGGGGGAGCCAAGATACGCAGTATTTC
.	TRBV6-1	TRBD2	TRBJ2-4	CASKAALAATDIQYF	TGTGCCAGCAAAGCAGCTCTAGCGGCCACAGACATTCAGTACTTC
.	TRBV27	.	TRBJ2-6	CASSPGRGRSSGANVLTF	TGTGCCAGCAGCCCGGGACGGGGCAGGAGCTCTGGGGCCAACGTCCTGACTTTC
once	TRBV20-1	.	TRBJ2-1	CSASKGARETQFF	TGCAGTGCTAGTAAGGGGGCGCGGGAGACCCAGTTCTTC